The 16 T cell receptor beta chains given below trace back to one sample, sequenced in a study of tumor-infiltrating lymphocytes in primary liver carcinoma. Taking 20-30 mg of unsorted bulk tissue, the authors co-extracted RNA and DNA. TCR beta cDNA came from about 0.55 ug total RNA, primed with a constant-region primer. Slightly modified ARM-PCR, run as three nested multiplex PCR rounds, produced the TCR beta libraries. Rounds one and two of PCR, each of 10 cycles, were primed with TRBV1-TRBV30 forward primers and a C-beta reverse primer. MiXCR, applied by TCRdb to the multiplex PCR reads, yields one record per CDR3 protein. In the table there are roughly 120,000 distinct CDR3 sequences, 55% to 75% of which are singletons. The source material was liver tumor tissue from sampling region 3. Subset defined: tumor region T3, left-lateral pole. These receptors were collected from a woman aged 55-69 years with primary liver carcinoma and hepatitis B virus infection.

This clonotype was picked up a small number of times. With a much larger clone just one base away, this may be a read error. The CDR3 does not close with the conserved phenylalanine or tryptophan, likely indicating a read error. V usage is TRBV29-1 and J usage is TRBJ2-6; possibly TRBD1 or TRBD2 for D (5 bases each). The ends were cut back, 4 bases at V and 0 bases at J, with 7 bases in the middle. The CDR3 runs 14 residues. Germline V gene lookup returns CDR1 SQVTM and CDR2 ANQGSEA. The CDR3: CSVAGTSGANVLTS. CDR3 nucleotides: TGCAGCGTTGCCGGGACCTCTGGGGCCAACGTCCTGACTTCC.

This clonotype occurred many times. This chain links TRBV6-1 with TRBJ1-6, with D perhaps TRBD1 (5 bases). Between the trimmed V and J ends, which lost 1 base and 10 bases, there was a span of 11 bases. The CDR3 runs to 14 residues. Germline V gene sequence: CDR1 MNHNS, CDR2 SASEGT. The CDR3 DNA reads as TGTGCCAGCAGTGAAGAGGCAGGGAACTCACCCCTCCACTTT. It yields the protein CASSEEAGNSPLHF.

A word on this clonotype: It may be a read error: a sequence one base away is much more abundant. J is TRBJ1-1 and V is TRBV28, with unresolved D. The CDR3 has 15 amino acids. Germline V CDR1 and CDR2: MDHEN, SYDVKM. Trimming left V 1 base short and J 5 bases short, with 14 bases between. The DNA for the CDR3 is TGTGCCAGCAGTTTATTGGCCAATTCGGGTACTGAAGCTTTCTTT. Encoded protein: CASSLLANSGTEAFF.

There are a few counts of this clonotype. The chain couples TRBV28 to TRBJ2-7; D not certain. Germline V gene lookup returns CDR1 MDHEN and CDR2 SYDVKM. The CDR3 consists of 13 residues. The V and J ends lost 9 bases and 0 bases respectively, with 12 bases between them. The CDR3 coding sequence is TGTGCCAGTCAAGACTTCTCCTCCTACGAGCAGTACTTC. This sequence encodes CASQDFSSYEQYF.

About this clonotype: A single base separates this from a much larger clone, so it may be a read error. V and J are TRBV7-9 and TRBJ1-4; a possible D gene is TRBD1 (5 bases). The CDR3 length is 15 residues. Germline CDR1 and CDR2: SEHNR and FQNEAQ (reference sequence). V dropped 0 bases and J dropped 7 bases, with 12 bases sitting between them. The CDR3 protein is CASSLASPRGEKLFF. The CDR3 DNA reads as TGTGCCAGCAGCTTAGCAAGCCCGAGGGGTGAAAAACTGTTTTTT.

This clonotype was picked up many times. This chain links TRBV14 with TRBJ2-2; a possible D gene is TRBD2 (5 bases). Trimming stripped 4 bases from V and 6 bases from J, with 12 bases between. CDR1 is SGHDN and CDR2 is FVKESK in the germline V gene. This CDR3 spans 14 amino acids. DNA for the CDR3: TGTGCCAGCAGCCGACTCGGAGGTTCCGGGGAGCTGTTTTTT. This codes for CASSRLGGSGELFF.

The chain is built from TRBV5-1 and TRBJ2-3, with 10 bases lining up with TRBD1. J gave up 1 base and V 0 bases, and 2 bases lay outside the gene matches. CDR1 SGHRS and CDR2 YFSETQ come from the germline V gene. This CDR3 spans 16 amino acids. As DNA, the CDR3 is TGCGCCAGCAGCTTGGCCGGGACAGGGGGCACAGATACGCAGTATTTT. It codes for CASSLAGTGGTDTQYF. Based on the CDR3 plus reference TRBV5-1 and TRBJ2-3, the full variable domain is KAGVTQTPRYLIKTRGQQVTLSCSPISGHRSVSWYQQTPGQGLQFLFEYFSETQRNKGNFPGRFSGRQFSNSRSEMNVSTLELGDSALYLCASSLAGTGGTDTQYFGPGTRLTVL.

To note about this clonotype: An end of the junction differs from the germline gene, which may be a read error. V usage is TRBV7-9 and J usage is TRBJ2-5; TRBD2 matches 10 bases. The CDR3 consists of 16 residues. In germline, CDR1 is SEHNR, CDR2 FQNEAQ (reference sequence). CDR3 amino acids: CANSFIAGGQGETQYF. In DNA form, the CDR3 reads TGTGCCAACAGCTTTATAGCGGGAGGACAGGGAGAGACCCAGTACTTC.

There are many counts of this clonotype. For the CDR3, the DNA is TGCAGCGTTGAAGGTGGAGCGGGAGAGCTCCCGGATTACAATGAGCAGTTCTTC. Protein sequence: CSVEGGAGELPDYNEQFF. The rearrangement joins TRBV29-1 to TRBJ2-1; 8 nucleotides line up with TRBD2. The CDR3 is made up of 18 amino acids. Germline V gene lookup returns CDR1 SQVTM and CDR2 ANQGSEA. V gave up 1 base and J gave up 4 bases; unmatched junction bases: 15.

By share, this clonotype ranks as medium-sized. The chain combines TRBV11-3 with TRBJ2-3; 7 bases are a match to TRBD2. Germline CDR1 SGHNT, CDR2 YENEEA. Unmatched junction bases numbered 7, after V lost 1 base and J lost 3 bases. The CDR3 totals 16 residues. DNA of the CDR3: TGTGCCAGCAGCTTAGGTCTAGCGGACCTGACAGATACGCAGTATTTT. It codes for CASSLGLADLTDTQYF.

In regard to this clonotype: One end of the junction varies from germline; a read error may be responsible. This chain links TRBV7-9 with TRBJ2-2; D is unclear. The CDR3 extends over 11 amino acids. Germline CDR1 SEHNR, CDR2 FQNEAQ (reference sequence). The CDR3 spells CACSLSRELFF. The CDR3 DNA follows: TGTGCCTGCAGCTTGTCCCGGGAGCTGTTTTTT.

Of note for this clonotype: A much larger clone lies a single base off, so this may be a read error. The chain joins TRBV12-3 or TRBV12-4 to TRBJ1-1; the match to TRBD1 covers 7 bases. After removal of 4 bases from V and 2 bases from J, the junction contained 7 bases not matched to a gene. The CDR3 is made up of 15 amino acids. CDR3 in DNA: TGTGCCAGCAGTTACGGCAGGGGGAGAAACACTGAAGCTTTCTTT. This gives the protein CASSYGRGRNTEAFF.

The sample holds many counts of this clonotype. This sequence joins TRBV4-1 and TRBJ1-6; 9 nucleotides match TRBD1. The CDR3 consists of 15 residues. The V gene's germline CDR1 is MGHRA and CDR2 YSYEKL. Unmatched junction bases numbered 5, after V lost 3 bases and J lost 8 bases. As DNA, the CDR3 is TGCGCCAGCAGCCATACAGGGGGCGCCGATTCACCCCTCCACTTT. It is translated as CASSHTGGADSPLHF.

Of note for this clonotype: One end of the junction does not line up with germline, which may come from a read error. The chain couples TRBV28 to TRBJ2-7; D is ambiguous. Germline CDR1 is MDHEN and CDR2 is SYDVKM. The CDR3 extends over 15 amino acids. CDR3 bases: TGTGTCAGCAGCTCAGTGGTCGCAAGCTCCTACGAGCAGTACTTC. Encoded protein: CVSSSVVASSYEQYF.

For this clonotype: One junction end does not reproduce the germline sequence, and a read error may be involved. CDR3 protein: CVISEWYRGFYEQYF. In DNA form, the CDR3 reads TGTGTCATCAGTGAGTGGTACAGGGGGTTCTACGAGCAGTACTTC. The genes are TRBV10-3 and TRBJ2-7; the match to TRBD1 covers 8 bases. Germline CDR1 ENHRY, CDR2 SYGVKD. This CDR3 has 15 amino acids.

The chain links TRBV20-1 to TRBJ1-1; D is undetermined. The CDR3 has 13 amino acids. With 3 bases removed from V and 1 base from J, the gap between germline ends came to 9 bases. The V gene's germline CDR1 is DFQATT and CDR2 SNEGSKA (reference sequence). In DNA form, the CDR3 reads TGCAGTGCTAGGAAAACAGAGAACACTGAAGCTTTCTTT. It is translated as CSARKTENTEAFF.